This T cell receptor beta chain was observed in a study of Ad26.COV2.S vaccination and SARS-CoV-2 variants. The repertoire was sequenced with immunoSEQ multiplex PCR; TCRdb's copy has only in-frame clones and lacks some. Seen here are just under 250,000 clones, approximately 87% observed once, and the top ten hold around 11%. Regarding treatment: around 19 received Ad26.COV2.S at low or high dose, single or two shots; about 5 received placebo; per-sample allocation not given. Repertoires come from day 63 after the first vaccine or placebo injection. Its platform was an Ad26 vector, and its expressed antigen was Wuhan-strain SARS-CoV-2 spike. The sequencing used peripheral blood, collected in a trial of Ad26.COV2.S vaccine versus placebo. This receptor was identified in a person between 18 and 65 years old who received the Ad26.COV2.S COVID-19 vaccine or a placebo.

The CDR3 region has the DNA TGTGCCAGCAGTTGGCGGGAGAGATCTAGCACAGATACGCAGTATTTT. It codes for CASSWRERSSTDTQYF. The genes are TRBV6-2 or TRBV6-3 and TRBJ2-3, with 7 bases identical to TRBD2. The CDR3 loop spans 16 amino acids. Trimming removed 4 bases from V and 0 bases from J; junction bases left unmatched: 7. Germline V lookup: CDR1 MNHEY, CDR2 SVGEGT.